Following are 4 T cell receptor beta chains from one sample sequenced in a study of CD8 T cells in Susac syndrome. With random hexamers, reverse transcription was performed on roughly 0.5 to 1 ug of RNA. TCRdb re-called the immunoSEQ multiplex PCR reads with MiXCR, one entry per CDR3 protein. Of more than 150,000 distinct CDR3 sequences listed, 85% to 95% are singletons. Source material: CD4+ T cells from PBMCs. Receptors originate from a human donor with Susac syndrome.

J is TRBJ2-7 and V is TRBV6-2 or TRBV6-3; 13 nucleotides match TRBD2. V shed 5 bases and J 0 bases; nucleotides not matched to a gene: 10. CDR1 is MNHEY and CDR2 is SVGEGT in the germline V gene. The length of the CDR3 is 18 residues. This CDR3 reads CASSSTSGGAASSYEQYF. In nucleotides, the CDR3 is TGTGCCAGCAGTAGTACTAGCGGGGGGGCAGCGAGCTCCTACGAGCAGTACTTC.

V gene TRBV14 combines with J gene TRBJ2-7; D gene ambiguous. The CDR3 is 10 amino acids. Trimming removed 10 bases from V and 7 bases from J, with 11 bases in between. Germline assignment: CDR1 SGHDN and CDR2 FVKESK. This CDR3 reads CATQRAEQYF. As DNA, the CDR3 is TGTGCCACCCAGAGAGCGGAGCAGTACTTC.

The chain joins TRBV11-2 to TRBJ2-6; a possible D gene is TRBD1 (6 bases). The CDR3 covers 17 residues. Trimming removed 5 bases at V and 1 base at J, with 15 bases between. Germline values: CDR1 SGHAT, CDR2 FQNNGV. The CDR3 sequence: CASSQALGASGANVLTF. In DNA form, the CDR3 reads TGTGCCAGCAGCCAAGCATTGGGGGCGTCTGGGGCCAACGTCCTGACTTTC.

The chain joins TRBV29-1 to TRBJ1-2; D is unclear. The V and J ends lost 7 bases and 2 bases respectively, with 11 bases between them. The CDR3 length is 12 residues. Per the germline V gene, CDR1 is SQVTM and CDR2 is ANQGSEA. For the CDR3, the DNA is TGCAGCGCCGGAGGCCAGAACTATGGCTACACCTTC. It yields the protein CSAGGQNYGYTF.